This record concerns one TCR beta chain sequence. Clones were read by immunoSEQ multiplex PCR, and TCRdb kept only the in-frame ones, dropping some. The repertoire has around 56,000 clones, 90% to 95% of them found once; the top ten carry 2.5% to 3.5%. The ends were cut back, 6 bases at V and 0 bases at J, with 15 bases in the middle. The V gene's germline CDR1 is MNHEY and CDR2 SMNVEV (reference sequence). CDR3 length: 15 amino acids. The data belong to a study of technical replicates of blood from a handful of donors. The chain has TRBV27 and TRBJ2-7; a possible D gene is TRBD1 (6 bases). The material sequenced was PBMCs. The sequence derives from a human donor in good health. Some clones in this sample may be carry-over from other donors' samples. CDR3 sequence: CASSFRTAHSYEQYF. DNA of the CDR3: TGTGCCAGCAGCTTTAGGACAGCCCACTCCTACGAGCAGTACTTC.